This entry lists 9 T cell receptor beta chains sequenced from one sample in a study of T cell responses to AZD1222 COVID-19 vaccine. The protocol was immunoSEQ multiplex PCR, while the TCRdb copy is restricted to in-frame clones and leaves out a portion. Of approximately 110,000 clones in the sample, more than 70% were seen once. The specimen comprised peripheral blood, sampled 28 days after the second AZD1222 dose. All receptors come from an adult who received the AZD1222 COVID-19 vaccine.

The rearrangement joins TRBV5-1 to TRBJ2-7, with 8 bases aligning to TRBD1. The CDR3 length is 14 residues. V lost 1 base, J lost 6 bases, and 6 bases stayed unmatched. Germline CDR1 SGHRS, CDR2 YFSETQ. For the CDR3, the DNA is TGCGCCAGCAGCTTGAGTGGGACAGGCTTCGAGCAGTACTTC. It translates to CASSLSGTGFEQYF. Based on the CDR3 plus reference TRBV5-1 and TRBJ2-7, the full variable domain is KAGVTQTPRYLIKTRGQQVTLSCSPISGHRSVSWYQQTPGQGLQFLFEYFSETQRNKGNFPGRFSGRQFSNSRSEMNVSTLELGDSALYLCASSLSGTGFEQYFGPGTRLTVT.

V gene TRBV28 combines with J gene TRBJ1-4; a possible D gene is TRBD1 (5 bases). V lost 3 bases and J 8 bases, leaving 25 bases between the germline ends. From germline, CDR1 is MDHEN and CDR2 SYDVKM. This CDR3 contains 18 residues. Here the CDR3 reads CASSLVGAAPGGVEKLFF. Here the CDR3 DNA reads TGTGCCAGCAGTTTGGTTGGGGCGGCACCTGGTGGGGTGGAAAAACTGTTTTTT.

The gene calls are TRBV28 and TRBJ2-7; TRBD1 matches at 9 bases. CDR3 size: 17 residues. The V gene's germline CDR1 is MDHEN and CDR2 SYDVKM. V lost 3 bases, J lost 0 bases, and 9 bases stayed unmatched. The DNA for the CDR3 is TGTGCCAGCAGTTTCCAGTTTTGGACAGGGGACTCCTACGAGCAGTACTTC. It specifies CASSFQFWTGDSYEQYF.

The V gene is TRBV24-1, the J gene TRBJ1-2; 8 nucleotides match TRBD1. The CDR3 has 14 residues. V shed 2 bases, J shed 2 bases, and the junction held 0 bases outside the gene matches. Germline V lookup: CDR1 KGHDR, CDR2 SFDVKD. DNA of the CDR3: TGTGCCACCAGTGATTCAGGGGGCAACTATGGCTACACCTTC. This codes for CATSDSGGNYGYTF.

V usage is TRBV27 and J usage is TRBJ2-4; no clear D. Germline-derived CDR1 and CDR2 are MNHEY and SMNVEV (reference sequence). This CDR3 has 13 residues. V lost 0 bases to trimming and J lost 3 bases, with 3 bases between them. CDR3 region: CASSLSVKNIQYF. In DNA, the CDR3 is TGTGCCAGCAGTTTATCTGTCAAAAACATTCAGTACTTC.

The rearrangement links TRBV18 to TRBJ2-5, with 9 positions matching TRBD2. This CDR3 contains 17 residues. Germline CDR1 reads KGHSH; CDR2 reads LQKENI. The V gene end was trimmed by 0 bases and the J gene end by 0 bases; junction bases not matched to a gene: 5. The chain's CDR3 is CASSPPRPSGDQETQYF. CDR3 nucleotide sequence: TGTGCCAGCTCACCACCGCGGCCTAGCGGGGACCAAGAGACCCAGTACTTC.

V gene TRBV23-1 combines with J gene TRBJ1-5; no definite D call. TRBV23-1 is annotated as an ORF whose role is uncertain. V was clipped by 3 bases and J by 6 bases, with 12 bases between them. This CDR3 is 14 amino acids long. The CDR3 sequence: CASSHLASCQPQHF. CDR3 coding DNA: TGCGCCAGCAGTCATTTGGCGTCTTGTCAGCCCCAGCATTTT.

The chain has TRBV3-1 (or the pseudogene TRBV3-2) and TRBJ1-6; D is possibly TRBD1 (5 bases). This CDR3 comprises 15 residues. CDR1 and CDR2 (germline): LGHDT, YNNKEL (reference sequence). V lost 0 bases and J 9 bases, leaving 12 bases between the germline ends. DNA for the CDR3: TGTGCCAGCAGCCAAGATGGGAGGGGTAGTTCACCCCTCCACTTT. Translation: CASSQDGRGSSPLHF.

The CDR3 protein is CAAGAGKNTEAFF. The CDR3 bases are TGTGCCGCCGGGGCCGGAAAGAACACTGAAGCTTTCTTT. V and J are TRBV5-4 and TRBJ1-1, with D perhaps TRBD1 (5 bases). The CDR3 is made up of 13 amino acids. Germline CDR1 is SGHNT and CDR2 is YYREEE (reference sequence). V dropped 10 bases and J dropped 1 base, with 14 bases sitting between them. The full variable domain, rest sourced from reference TRBV5-4 and TRBJ1-1, is ETGVTQSPTHLIKTRGQQVTLRCSSQSGHNTVSWYQQALGQGPQFIFQYYREEENGRGNFPPRFSGLQFPNYSSELNVNALELDDSALYLCAAGAGKNTEAFFGQGTRLTVV.